These T cell receptor beta chains were read from a single sample in a study of T cell repertoires in cytomegalovirus infection. MiXCR, applied by TCRdb to the reads, yields one record per CDR3 protein. The data contain about 700,000 distinct CDR3 sequences, around 35% of them singletons. No antigen has been identified for these receptors. Material: cultured PBMCs, obtained from culture after CMV antigen stimulation. The receptors were gathered from a human donor in good health (CMV status not recorded). Some clones in this sample may be carry-over from other donors' samples. CDR3s include the opening cysteine and the closing phenylalanine or tryptophan.

V: TRBV12-3/TRBV12-4; J: TRBJ1-5; CDR3: CASSLVRGRNQPQHF
V: TRBV10-3; J: TRBJ2-1; CDR3: CAISESMVRTGAWNEQFF
V: TRBV19; J: TRBJ2-7; CDR3: CASSITGAGEQYF
V: TRBV6-1; J: TRBJ2-1; CDR3: CASKEVSSYNEQFF
V: TRBV12-3/TRBV12-4; J: TRBJ1-6; CDR3: CASRPGFYGQFNSPLHF
V: TRBV7-9; J: TRBJ2-5; CDR3: CASSSDRRQETQYF
V: TRBV20-1; J: TRBJ1-6; CDR3: CSAREGGSPLHF
V: TRBV27; J: TRBJ1-3; CDR3: CASSSHTGNTIYF
V: TRBV6-1; J: TRBJ1-6; CDR3: CASSINRAWDSPLHF
V: TRBV20-1; J: TRBJ2-3; CDR3: CSAPPLAGVTDTQYF
V: TRBV11-3; J: TRBJ2-3; CDR3: CASSLGSFHGDTQYF
V: TRBV5-1; J: TRBJ2-2; CDR3: CASSPRTRDLTGELFF
V: TRBV12-3/TRBV12-4; J: TRBJ2-3; CDR3: CASSFDEMDTQYF
V: TRBV4-1; J: TRBJ1-3; CDR3: CASSQDLTTGAPGNTIYF
V: TRBV7-9; J: TRBJ1-5; CDR3: CASSLSIRGREGNQPQHF
V: TRBV6-1; J: TRBJ2-6; CDR3: CASSLDRGPGANVLTF
V: TRBV6-5; J: TRBJ1-2; CDR3: CASRQRGVFLGYTF
V: TRBV18; J: TRBJ1-6; CDR3: CASSPRLTSPYLDNSPLHF
V: TRBV28; J: TRBJ2-7; CDR3: CASSRIWTYEQYF
V: TRBV6-1; J: TRBJ2-1; CDR3: CASSLAESSYNEQFF
V: TRBV6-2/TRBV6-3; J: TRBJ2-5; CDR3: CASSHRGTDETQYF
V: TRBV14; J: TRBJ1-2; CDR3: CASSQDHRALYGYTF
V: TRBV11-2; J: TRBJ2-3; CDR3: CASSPPGGGATTDTQYF
V: TRBV5-3; J: TRBJ1-1; CDR3: CASRVFGGGEAFF
V: TRBV7-9; J: TRBJ2-5; CDR3: CAIAGETQYF
V: TRBV7-3; J: TRBJ2-7; CDR3: CASSENPGGTGAYEQYF
V: TRBV20-1; J: TRBJ1-2; CDR3: CSAHDRDSNYGYTF
V: TRBV7-8; J: TRBJ2-7; CDR3: CASSPPLVGATLEQYF
V: TRBV30; J: TRBJ2-7; CDR3: CAWAGRPQREQYF
V: TRBV7-6; J: TRBJ1-3; CDR3: CASSLGVRPGKGNTIYF
V: TRBV11-2; J: TRBJ2-1; CDR3: CASSLRVRVVGEQFF
V: TRBV7-7; J: TRBJ2-7; CDR3: CASSAGIVGEQYF
V: TRBV7-8; J: TRBJ2-5; CDR3: CASSSRGGGPGAETQYF
V: TRBV6-5; J: TRBJ2-1; CDR3: CASSSPHHNEQFF
V: TRBV7-9; J: TRBJ1-6; CDR3: CASNQGPWPGSRDSPLHF
V: TRBV7-8; J: TRBJ2-7; CDR3: CASSSQGFYEQYF
V: TRBV6-2/TRBV6-3; J: TRBJ1-5; CDR3: CASSPTLREPQHF
V: TRBV19; J: TRBJ1-5; CDR3: CATSDTGNQPQHF
V: TRBV18; J: TRBJ1-1; CDR3: CASSAYARGLGTEAFF
V: TRBV7-6; J: TRBJ2-3; CDR3: CASSPGDRSTDTQYF
V: TRBV4-1; J: TRBJ2-7; CDR3: CASSPTGLAARSYEQYF
V: TRBV6-5; J: TRBJ1-2; CDR3: CASRPTAGARGYTF
V: TRBV7-6; J: TRBJ2-1; CDR3: CASSFFGGTYNEQFF
V: TRBV7-2; J: TRBJ2-1; CDR3: CASSPDSTSYNEQFF
V: TRBV6-5; J: TRBJ1-1; CDR3: CASRRLRQGLLSPEAFF